This TCR beta chain was recovered during a study of shared clonotypes between healthy human individuals. This clone was seen once. The identical CDR3 is also encoded by other nucleotide sequences in the sample. Clones were read by immunoSEQ multiplex PCR, and TCRdb kept only the in-frame ones, dropping some. The table lists 1.4 million to 1.5 million clones, approximately 96% of them singletons. Nashville, Tennessee was home to all donors, who were Caucasian adults. The CDR3 spans 14 residues. V was pared by 4 bases and J by 5 bases, with 6 bases of the junction left unmatched. Per germline, CDR1 SGHRS and CDR2 YFSETQ.

This chain joins TRBV5-1 and TRBJ2-5, with 9 bases aligning to TRBD1. This clonotype was sampled from a man aged 30 to 39 in good health. The sequenced material came from naive CD4+ T cells sorted from blood. Subset: CD45RA+ positively selected. The CDR3 loop reads CASSLGQGGETQYF. As DNA, the CDR3 is TGCGCCAGCAGCCTGGGACAGGGCGGCGAGACCCAGTACTTC.